A single sample is the source of the 21 T cell receptor beta chains below, sequenced in a study of preoperative IRX-2 immunotherapy in early breast cancer (dated by TCRdb to the late 2010s). The treatment or condition label on this specimen signifies: preoperative locoregional IRX-2 cytokine immunotherapy. The library was produced with the immunoSEQ multiplex PCR assay. The table comes from immuneACCESS by way of TCRdb, which keeps in-frame sequences with V and J called. Part of the clones is missing from these tables; in studies checked, under half for an unresolved V gene and the rest for unknown reasons. The sample table records some 30,000 clones; around 89% of these occur just once. 9.8% of the sample comes from the top ten. This specimen was acquired from a patient treated with IRX-2 immunotherapy. The receptors stem from a human donor with breast cancer.

This rearrangement joins TRBV10-3 to TRBJ2-1, with unresolved D. Per the germline V gene, CDR1 is ENHRY and CDR2 is SYGVKD. V lost 8 bases to trimming and J lost 7 bases, with 9 bases between them. CDR3 size: 11 residues. CDR3 nucleotides: TGTGCCATCCTTGGGGTTAATGAGCAGTTCTTC. Encoded protein: CAILGVNEQFF.

The V gene is TRBV11-2, the J gene TRBJ2-1, with no clear D. V dropped 2 bases and J dropped 2 bases, with 7 bases sitting between them. Germline V gene sequence: CDR1 SGHAT, CDR2 FQNNGV. The CDR3 is made up of 14 amino acids. The CDR3 loop reads CASSLITTYNEQFF. The CDR3 DNA is TGTGCCAGCAGCTTAATTACAACCTACAATGAGCAGTTCTTC.

The rearrangement links TRBV6-5 to TRBJ2-1; perhaps TRBD2 as D (6 bases). Trimming stripped 7 bases from V and 9 bases from J, with 13 bases between. Germline V gene data show CDR1 as MNHEY and CDR2 as SVGAGI. CDR3 length: 12 residues. The CDR3 DNA reads as TGTGCCAGCAACGGAGGGGTCGGTGAGCAGTTCTTC. Amino acids: CASNGGVGEQFF.

The rearrangement links TRBV7-9 to TRBJ2-1, with D possibly matching TRBD1 (6 bases). There are 13 residues in the CDR3. The V end was cut by 3 bases, the J end by 7 bases, with 10 bases between. In germline, CDR1 is SEHNR, CDR2 FQNEAQ (reference sequence). DNA of the CDR3: TGTGCCAGCAGCTTGAACAGGGATAATGAGCAGTTCTTC. Protein sequence: CASSLNRDNEQFF.

The gene calls are TRBV7-9 and TRBJ1-4; the D gene is possibly TRBD1 (5 bases). CDR3 length: 15 residues. V was shortened by 2 bases and J by 5 bases, with 12 bases between the two germline ends. Germline assignment: CDR1 SEHNR and CDR2 FQNEAQ (reference sequence). CDR3 region: CASSLQGSGNEKLFF. DNA of the CDR3: TGTGCCAGCAGCTTACAGGGCAGTGGGAATGAAAAACTGTTTTTT.

The genes are TRBV7-2 and TRBJ2-1, with 14 bases lining up with TRBD2. Trimming cost V 1 base and J 6 bases; bases outside gene matches: 5. CDR1 SGHTA and CDR2 FQGNSA come from the germline V gene. This CDR3 is 17 amino acids long. CDR3 loop: CASSLGGTSGGLNEQFF. DNA for the CDR3: TGTGCCAGCAGCTTAGGGGGGACTAGCGGGGGCCTCAATGAGCAGTTCTTC.

The V call is TRBV10-1, the J call TRBJ2-3; 9 bases agree with TRBD2. The CDR3 is 13 amino acids. V lost 6 bases and J lost 6; bases outside the gene matches: 4. In germline, CDR1 is WNHNN, CDR2 SYGVQD (reference sequence). CDR3 DNA sequence: TGCGCCAGCAGGGCGGGGGGGTGGGATACGCAGTATTTT. Translated, it gives CASRAGGWDTQYF.

The V and J genes are TRBV7-2 and TRBJ1-1; perhaps TRBD1 as D (5 bases). Deletions cut 0 bases from V and 0 bases from J, with 8 bases between. Germline CDR1 reads SGHTA; CDR2 reads FQGNSA. The CDR3 length is 15 residues. The CDR3: CASSLAGALNTEAFF. CDR3 in DNA: TGTGCCAGCAGCTTAGCAGGGGCGCTGAACACTGAAGCTTTCTTT.

J is TRBJ1-5 and V is TRBV10-3; D ambiguous. Germline lookup yields CDR1 ENHRY and CDR2 SYGVKD. This CDR3 is 13 amino acids long. The CDR3 loop reads CAGGQAPNQPQHF. CDR3 coding DNA: TGTGCGGGCGGGCAGGCCCCCAATCAGCCCCAGCATTTT.

The chain has TRBV15 and TRBJ1-2, with D unresolved. The CDR3 sequence is 15 residues long. Between the trimmed V and J ends, which lost 1 base and 6 bases, there was a span of 15 bases. Germline CDR1 LNHNV, CDR2 YYDKDF (reference sequence). CDR3 protein: CATSRVNEGVNGYTF. The CDR3 DNA is TGTGCCACCAGCAGAGTCAACGAGGGCGTTAATGGCTACACCTTC.

The V gene is TRBV29-1, the J gene TRBJ1-5; D gene unclear. This CDR3 comprises 13 residues. Germline-derived CDR1 and CDR2 are SQVTM and ANQGSEA. V dropped 4 bases and J dropped 0 bases, with 7 bases sitting between them. DNA for the CDR3: TGCAGCGTTGGTGACTATAGCAATCAGCCCCAGCATTTT. Protein product: CSVGDYSNQPQHF.

V usage is TRBV7-6 and J usage is TRBJ2-3; D is unresolved. This CDR3 region has 13 residues. Germline V lookup: CDR1 SGHVS, CDR2 FNYEAQ. The V gene lost 4 bases and the J gene lost 4 bases, with 9 bases spanning the gap. As DNA, the CDR3 is TGTGCCAGCAGCTACATACGGTCAGATACGCAGTATTTT. This sequence encodes CASSYIRSDTQYF.

The J gene is TRBJ2-6, the V gene TRBV18; 7 nucleotides line up with TRBD1. V shed 4 bases and J 2 bases; nucleotides not matched to a gene: 5. CDR3 length: 16 amino acids. Germline values: CDR1 KGHSH, CDR2 LQKENI. Here the CDR3 DNA reads TGTGCCAGCTCACTCTCACAGGGGACTGGGGCCAACGTCCTGACTTTC. It codes for CASSLSQGTGANVLTF.

A single count supports this clone. The chain has TRBV7-6 and TRBJ1-6; D perhaps matches TRBD1 (6 bases). V dropped 3 bases and J dropped 8 bases, with 11 bases sitting between them. Germline values: CDR1 SGHVS, CDR2 FNYEAQ. The CDR3 runs to 14 residues. CDR3 DNA: TGTGCCAGCAGCTTGGTCAGGGGTGATTCACCCCTCCACTTT. Translation gives CASSLVRGDSPLHF.

This clone appeared a single time. The J gene is TRBJ2-3, the V gene TRBV6-1; D possibly corresponds to TRBD2 (6 bases). The V end lost 2 bases, the J end lost 5 bases, and 14 bases lay between the germline ends. The CDR3 spans 15 residues. CDR1 MNHNS and CDR2 SASEGT come from the germline V gene. The CDR3 region has the DNA TGTGCCAGCAGTGAAAGTGGAGTCGGGGGAGATACGCAGTATTTT. This codes for CASSESGVGGDTQYF.

V and J are TRBV30 and TRBJ1-3; D is unclear. The V gene lost 2 bases and the J gene lost 0 bases, with 11 bases spanning the gap. There are 15 residues in the CDR3. Germline V gene data show CDR1 as GTSNPN and CDR2 as SVGIG (reference sequence). In nucleotides, the CDR3 is TGTGCCTGGAGTTTGTTTCGGAGCTCTGGAAACACCATATATTTT. Protein product: CAWSLFRSSGNTIYF. Looking up the rest from reference TRBV30 and TRBJ1-3 gives the full variable domain: SQTIHQWPATLVQPVGSPLSLECTVEGTSNPNLYWYRQAAGRGLQLLFYSVGIGQISSEVPQNLSASRPQDRQFILSSKKLLLSDSGFYLCAWSLFRSSGNTIYFGEGSWLTVV.

The rearrangement uses TRBV5-1 and TRBJ1-1; no clear D gene. The CDR3 has 13 residues. Germline loops: CDR1 SGHRS, CDR2 YFSETQ. V lost 5 bases and J lost 0, with 8 bases in between. The CDR3 DNA reads TGCGCCAGCAGACCGGGGTTGAACACTGAAGCTTTCTTT. It yields the protein CASRPGLNTEAFF. The entire variable domain, with the rest obtained from reference TRBV5-1 and TRBJ1-1, is as follows: KAGVTQTPRYLIKTRGQQVTLSCSPISGHRSVSWYQQTPGQGLQFLFEYFSETQRNKGNFPGRFSGRQFSNSRSEMNVSTLELGDSALYLCASRPGLNTEAFFGQGTRLTVV.

V and J are TRBV6-1 and TRBJ2-7; 10 bases fit TRBD2. Germline V gene lookup returns CDR1 MNHNS and CDR2 SASEGT. V lost 4 bases to trimming and J lost 0 bases; unmatched junction nucleotides: 6. This CDR3 region has 16 residues. The CDR3 here is CASSALGLAHSYEQYF. For the CDR3, the DNA is TGTGCCAGCAGTGCCCTGGGACTAGCGCACTCCTACGAGCAGTACTTC.

The chain couples TRBV18 to TRBJ1-6; D gene ambiguous. CDR1 is KGHSH, CDR2 LQKENI, per germline. The CDR3 covers 19 residues. V was clipped by 3 bases and J by 0 bases, with 18 bases between them. The CDR3 is CASSPDRLTRSSYNSPLHF. The CDR3, as DNA: TGTGCCAGCTCACCGGATCGATTGACCCGTAGCTCCTATAATTCACCCCTCCACTTT.

CDR3 DNA: TGTGCCAGCAGCTTAGTCGGGCCCCGACAAGAGACCCAGTACTTC. This translates into CASSLVGPRQETQYF. The chain combines TRBV7-2 with TRBJ2-5, with no clear D. Germline CDR1 reads SGHTA; CDR2 reads FQGNSA. V dropped 1 base and J dropped 2 bases, with 11 bases sitting between them. CDR3 length: 15 amino acids.

This chain links TRBV7-9 with TRBJ1-1, with D perhaps matching TRBD1 (6 bases). Per germline, CDR1 SEHNR and CDR2 FQNEAQ (reference sequence). V was clipped by 5 bases and J by 3 bases, with 19 bases between them. CDR3 length: 16 residues. The DNA of the CDR3 is TGTGCCAGCAGCCCTCTCGTGGGGGGCGTGGACACTGAAGCTTTCTTT. Its protein product is CASSPLVGGVDTEAFF.